This TCR beta chain came from a study of T cells in narcolepsy. The study, taken as a whole, reports: Autoreactive clonotypes reportedly recurred in blood of same and different patients, not controls. No autoreactive T cell clone sequences appeared in some memory CD4+ repertoires.

Profiled with immunoSEQ multiplex PCR; TCRdb holds only in-frame clones, not every one. The sample lists tens of thousands of clones; 70% to 80% were seen once. V was clipped by 0 bases and J by 4 bases, with 10 bases between them. Per germline, CDR1 SGHTA and CDR2 FQGTGA. This CDR3 comprises 16 residues. Remarks on this clone: Its antigen remains unknown.

V usage is TRBV7-3 and J usage is TRBJ2-6, with D hard to call. This TCR was recovered from a human donor with narcolepsy. The sample taken for sequencing was CD45RA- memory CD4+ T cells from PBMCs. The DNA of the CDR3 is TGTGCCAGCAGCTTAACGAGCAGGCTCGGGGCCAACGTCCTGACTTTC. Its protein product is CASSLTSRLGANVLTF.